Each of the 31 T cell receptor beta chains below was sequenced from the same sample in a study of blood T cell repertoires in COVID-19. The assay was immunoSEQ multiplex PCR, and TCRdb's table has in-frame clones only and misses some. The sample includes approximately 300,000 clones, 80% to 85% of them seen just once. Sample: peripheral blood. These TCRs come from a person aged 65 to 79 with COVID-19, enrolled during active disease.

V gene TRBV9 combines with J gene TRBJ2-1, with D perhaps TRBD2 (7 bases). The germline V gene encodes CDR1 SGDLS and CDR2 YYNGEE. The CDR3 sequence is 15 residues long. V lost 4 bases and J 0 bases, leaving 11 bases between the germline ends. CDR3: CASSYRGASYNEQFF. CDR3 coding DNA: TGTGCCAGCAGCTACCGGGGGGCCTCCTACAATGAGCAGTTCTTC.

The chain uses TRBV29-1 and TRBJ2-7; 14 bases align to TRBD2. J gave up 6 bases and V 6 bases, and 10 bases lay outside the gene matches. The CDR3 runs to 15 residues. CDR1 is SQVTM, CDR2 ANQGSEA, per germline. CDR3 DNA sequence: TGCAGCGTCAGCGGGACTAGCGGGAGCCGGGGCGAGCAGTACTTC. Protein product: CSVSGTSGSRGEQYF.

The chain couples TRBV11-2 to TRBJ2-4, with 8 bases matching TRBD1. The trim removed 5 bases at V and 0 bases at J, leaving 9 bases unmatched. CDR3 size: 17 residues. Germline CDR1 SGHAT, CDR2 FQNNGV. The CDR3 sequence is CASSRVPDRVAKNIQYF. The CDR3 nucleotides read TGTGCCAGCAGCAGAGTCCCGGACAGGGTAGCCAAAAACATTCAGTACTTC. Based on the CDR3 plus reference TRBV11-2 and TRBJ2-4, the full variable domain is EAGVAQSPRYKIIEKRQSVAFWCNPISGHATLYWYQQILGQGPKLLIQFQNNGVVDDSQLPKDRFSAERLKGVDSTLKIQPAKLEDSAVYLCASSRVPDRVAKNIQYFGAGTRLSVL.

The chain employs TRBV5-3 and TRBJ2-1; D possibly corresponds to TRBD1 (5 bases). TRBV5-3 is annotated as an ORF whose role is uncertain. V was clipped by 4 bases and J by 3 bases, with 17 bases between them. The CDR3 length is 16 residues. The CDR3 DNA sequence: TGTGCCAGAAGCGTCGAGGACACGACACACTACAATGAGCAGTTCTTC. Its translation is CARSVEDTTHYNEQFF.

The chain links TRBV7-9 to TRBJ2-2, with 11 bases that match TRBD2. The CDR3 has 15 amino acids. CDR1 and CDR2 from the germline V gene are SEHNR and FQNEAQ (reference sequence). The V gene end was trimmed by 5 bases and the J gene end by 7 bases; junction bases not matched to a gene: 6. CDR3: CASSLLAGAVGELFF. The DNA of the CDR3 is TGTGCCAGCAGCCTACTAGCGGGAGCGGTCGGGGAGCTGTTTTTT.

This chain links TRBV19 with TRBJ2-5, with 8 bases matching TRBD2. Per the germline V gene, CDR1 is LNHDA and CDR2 is SQIVND (reference sequence). The CDR3 is 13 amino acids. Trimming removed 6 bases from V and 4 bases from J; junction bases left unmatched: 4. The CDR3 here is CASRAGGRETQYF. CDR3 sequence (DNA): TGTGCCAGTAGGGCGGGGGGTCGAGAGACCCAGTACTTC.

The chain has TRBV27 and TRBJ2-5, with 7 bases aligning to TRBD2. Germline V gene data show CDR1 as MNHEY and CDR2 as SMNVEV (reference sequence). The CDR3 extends over 17 amino acids. V gave up 8 bases and J gave up 2 bases; unmatched junction bases: 17. The CDR3 loop reads CASGSLAVPPFQETQYF. The CDR3 nucleotides read TGTGCCAGCGGATCGCTAGCGGTACCACCGTTTCAAGAGACCCAGTACTTC.

CDR3 in DNA: TGCGCCAGCAGCCAAGATGCAGCGGGGACAGGGTACATCCGGACTGAAGCTTTCTTT. Translation: CASSQDAAGTGYIRTEAFF. The chain employs TRBV4-3 and TRBJ1-1; 9 nucleotides align to TRBD1. CDR1 is LGHNA, CDR2 YSLEER, per germline. V lost 0 bases and J lost 5; bases outside the gene matches: 16. The CDR3 runs to 19 residues.

The gene calls are TRBV6-5 and TRBJ1-3, with 7 bases that match TRBD1. There are 14 residues in the CDR3. Germline values: CDR1 MNHEY, CDR2 SVGAGI. J gave up 2 bases and V 6 bases, and 4 bases lay outside the gene matches. The CDR3 coding sequence is TGTGCCAGCAGAGGGACAGCTACTGGAAACACCATATATTTT. Its protein product is CASRGTATGNTIYF.

A single count supports this clone. This sequence joins TRBV19 and TRBJ1-4; D remains ambiguous. The germline CDR1 and CDR2 sequences are LNHDA and SQIVND (reference sequence). V was shortened by 7 bases and J by 6 bases, with 15 bases between the two germline ends. The CDR3 sequence is 14 residues long. CDR3 sequence: CASIRSGMHEKLFF. The CDR3 nucleotides are TGTGCCAGTATCAGGTCGGGAATGCATGAAAAACTGTTTTTT.

The chain is built from TRBV28 and TRBJ1-5, with D unresolved. Germline lookup yields CDR1 MDHEN and CDR2 SYDVKM. The CDR3 extends over 15 amino acids. The V end lost 0 bases, the J end lost 0 bases, and 6 bases lay between the germline ends. For the CDR3, the DNA is TGTGCCAGCAGTTTATGGCCAGTTAGCAATCAGCCCCAGCATTTT. The encoded protein is CASSLWPVSNQPQHF.

The chain recombines TRBV3-1 (or the pseudogene TRBV3-2) with TRBJ2-7, with TRBD1 identical over 9 bases. Germline V gene sequence: CDR1 LGHDT, CDR2 YNNKEL (reference sequence). This CDR3 has 22 residues. V was pared by 6 bases and J by 0 bases, with 27 bases of the junction left unmatched. CDR3 protein: CASSRQGVTNHLLIKSSYEQYF. The CDR3 region has the DNA TGTGCCAGCAGTCGACAGGGGGTAACCAACCATCTCCTAATCAAAAGCTCCTACGAGCAGTACTTC.

The V and J genes are TRBV6-2 or TRBV6-3 and TRBJ2-7, with D uncertain. The germline V gene encodes CDR1 MNHEY and CDR2 SVGEGT. Trimming shortened V by 6 bases and J by 2 bases, and 11 bases separated the two germline ends. This CDR3 has 13 residues. The CDR3 region is CASSRSRPYEQYF. The CDR3 coding sequence is TGTGCCAGCAGCCGGAGTCGACCCTACGAGCAGTACTTC.

The V and J genes are TRBV5-1 and TRBJ2-5; D perhaps matches TRBD2 (6 bases). Trimming removed 4 bases from V and 5 bases from J, with 18 bases in between. Germline V gene sequence: CDR1 SGHRS, CDR2 YFSETQ. The CDR3 covers 15 residues. CDR3 sequence: CASSPPVTGGETQYF. CDR3 bases: TGCGCCAGCAGCCCCCCGGTTACTGGGGGGGAGACCCAGTACTTC.

This chain uses TRBV30 with TRBJ1-6; a possible D gene is TRBD1 (6 bases). V shed 1 base and J shed 10 bases, with 17 bases lying between them. Germline-derived CDR1 and CDR2 are GTSNPN and SVGIG (reference sequence). The CDR3 has 15 amino acids. The CDR3 is CAWSGLGGLGSPLHF. The DNA of the CDR3 is TGTGCCTGGAGTGGGCTAGGGGGATTGGGCTCACCCCTCCACTTT.

This clone was seen once. The rearrangement links TRBV4-3 to TRBJ1-1, with 7 positions matching TRBD1. This CDR3 is 15 amino acids long. Trimming at V came to 0 bases and at J to 4 bases, leaving 5 bases not matched to a gene. The germline gives CDR1 LGHNA, CDR2 YSLEER. CDR3 DNA sequence: TGCGCCAGCAGCCAAGACCCGACAGGGAGCACTGAAGCTTTCTTT. Translation gives CASSQDPTGSTEAFF.

This chain joins TRBV21-1 and TRBJ2-7; TRBD2, the table's D call, lacks a check against the DNA. TRBV21-1 is a known pseudogene. CDR3 size: 15 residues. The CDR3 nucleotides read TGTGCCAGCAGTGAGGACGGACCTAGCCCCTACGAGCAGTACTTC. Residues: CASSEDGPSPYEQYF.

The V and J genes are TRBV7-6 and TRBJ1-1; D gene uncertain. Looked up from germline, CDR1 is SGHVS and CDR2 is FNYEAQ. The CDR3 is 14 amino acids. The V gene lost 5 bases and the J gene lost 3 bases, with 13 bases spanning the gap. The CDR3 DNA reads TGTGCCAGCAGCCGGCCGAGGGATGACACTGAAGCTTTCTTT. It yields the protein CASSRPRDDTEAFF.

The genes are TRBV19 and TRBJ1-5, with D unclear. Looked up from germline, CDR1 is LNHDA and CDR2 is SQIVND (reference sequence). CDR3 size: 14 residues. The germline V and J ends were trimmed by 3 bases and 3 bases, with 9 bases remaining between them. The CDR3: CASSMFSDNQPQHF. The CDR3 DNA sequence: TGTGCCAGTAGTATGTTCAGCGACAATCAGCCCCAGCATTTT.

J is TRBJ2-1 and V is TRBV29-1; 11 nucleotides agree with TRBD2. V dropped 7 bases and J dropped 6; count of bases not matched to a gene: 14. Germline CDR1 reads SQVTM; CDR2 reads ANQGSEA. This CDR3 is 16 amino acids long. The CDR3, as DNA: TGCAGCGGGGCGCGAGGCGCTAGCGGGAGGCGCAATGAGCAGTTCTTC. Amino acids: CSGARGASGRRNEQFF.

This clone was seen only once. The CDR3 protein is CSAGLAGNYEQYF. CDR3 in DNA: TGCAGCGCAGGACTAGCGGGAAACTACGAGCAGTACTTC. The chain is built from TRBV29-1 and TRBJ2-7; 12 nucleotides align to TRBD2. The V segment lost 7 bases and the J segment 3 bases; nucleotides outside the gene matches: 4. Germline V gene sequence: CDR1 SQVTM, CDR2 ANQGSEA. The CDR3 has 13 residues.

The chain is built from TRBV18 and TRBJ1-3; possibly TRBD1 for D (5 bases). CDR1 and CDR2 from the germline V gene are KGHSH and LQKENI. Trimming left V 3 bases short and J 6 bases short, with 15 bases between. The CDR3 is made up of 15 amino acids. The CDR3 DNA sequence: TGTGCCAGCTCACCTATGGACATTGCGGCAAACACCATATATTTT. Amino acid sequence: CASSPMDIAANTIYF.

This sequence joins TRBV6-5 and TRBJ2-2; 8 bases line up with TRBD2. Per germline, CDR1 MNHEY and CDR2 SVGAGI. V shed 10 bases, J shed 5 bases, and the junction held 9 bases outside the gene matches. The CDR3 consists of 14 residues. CDR3 DNA: TGTGCCATCGATGGACTAGCCGGAACCGGGGAGCTGTTTTTT. The encoded protein is CAIDGLAGTGELFF.

The chain recombines TRBV7-9 with TRBJ1-2, with 9 bases lining up with TRBD1. Trimming removed 2 bases from V and 6 bases from J; junction bases left unmatched: 10. CDR3 size: 16 residues. In germline, CDR1 is SEHNR, CDR2 FQNEAQ (reference sequence). The chain's CDR3 is CASSLNVVGTGHGYTF. The CDR3 coding sequence is TGTGCCAGCAGCTTAAATGTGGTTGGGACAGGGCATGGCTACACCTTC.

The V and J genes are TRBV9 and TRBJ2-7; the match to TRBD1 covers 9 bases. The CDR3 extends over 15 amino acids. The junction had 11 bases not matched to a gene; V was cut back by 3 bases and J by 7 bases. Germline loops: CDR1 SGDLS, CDR2 YYNGEE. The CDR3, as DNA: TGTGCCAGCAGCGGAGGGGACAGGGTTACTGAAGAGCAGTACTTC. Translated: CASSGGDRVTEEQYF. Drawing the rest from reference TRBV9 and TRBJ2-7, the complete variable domain is DSGVTQTPKHLITATGQRVTLRCSPRSGDLSVYWYQQSLDQGLQFLIQYYNGEERAKGNILERFSAQQFPDLHSELNLSSLELGDSALYFCASSGGDRVTEEQYFGPGTRLTVT.

The chain carries TRBV6-5 and TRBJ2-5, with TRBD2 matching 10 bases. The V segment lost 8 bases and the J segment 3 bases; nucleotides outside the gene matches: 9. CDR3 length: 15 residues. CDR1 and CDR2 (germline): MNHEY, SVGAGI. DNA for the CDR3: TGTGCCAGCCGAACCGGGACTAGCGCCAAAGAGACCCAGTACTTC. Protein product: CASRTGTSAKETQYF.

The rearrangement joins TRBV7-2 to TRBJ1-3; D call uncertain. V shed 6 bases and J shed 0 bases, with 3 bases lying between them. The CDR3 sequence is 12 residues long. The germline gives CDR1 SGHTA, CDR2 FQGNSA. CDR3 nucleotides: TGTGCCAGCAGTAACTCTGGAAACACCATATATTTT. As protein: CASSNSGNTIYF.

This chain joins TRBV6-6 and TRBJ2-7; D perhaps matches TRBD2 (6 bases). Trimming shortened V by 0 bases and J by 0 bases, and 12 bases separated the two germline ends. Germline loops: CDR1 MNHNY, CDR2 SVGAGI (reference sequence). There are 16 residues in the CDR3. The CDR3 sequence: CASSYSAGKSSYEQYF. The CDR3 DNA follows: TGTGCCAGCAGTTACTCGGCGGGAAAAAGCTCCTACGAGCAGTACTTC.

V gene TRBV5-4 combines with J gene TRBJ1-2; 8 bases are shared with TRBD1. The trim removed 4 bases at V and 8 bases at J, leaving 7 bases unmatched. CDR1 and CDR2 from the germline V gene are SGHNT and YYREEE (reference sequence). This CDR3 contains 13 residues. The CDR3 is CASSPRDRRGYTF. The CDR3 DNA reads as TGTGCCAGCAGCCCCCGGGACAGGCGGGGCTACACCTTC.

A single count supports this clone. The chain employs TRBV28 and TRBJ1-4; D uncertain. Germline CDR1 is MDHEN and CDR2 is SYDVKM. The ends were cut back, 1 base at V and 8 bases at J, with 5 bases in the middle. This CDR3 comprises 12 residues. The CDR3 nucleotides are TGTGCCAGCAGTTTATCTTCCGAAAAACTGTTTTTT. Its translation: CASSLSSEKLFF.

This clone was recorded once. The chain combines TRBV19 with TRBJ1-1, with TRBD1 matching over 8 bases. Germline V gene lookup returns CDR1 LNHDA and CDR2 SQIVND (reference sequence). The CDR3 has 18 residues. Trimming at V came to 6 bases and at J to 2 bases, leaving 17 bases not matched to a gene. CDR3 sequence (DNA): TGTGCCAGTAGAACTCCTACCGGGACAGGTGACCGCAACACTGAAGCTTTCTTT. It codes for CASRTPTGTGDRNTEAFF.